The 25 T cell receptor beta chains reported below all come from one sample, sequenced in a study of cytomegalovirus exposure and HLA in healthy donors. Primers included in the PCR were 60 Vbeta and 13 Jbeta primers. The method was immunoSEQ multiplex PCR; TCRdb's version includes in-frame clones alone and lacks a portion of them. Of approximately 110,000 clones listed, about 78% are singletons. Sequencing was carried out using PBMCs. The source of these receptors is a man aged 25-45 years in good health and CMV-seronegative.

The chain recombines TRBV29-1 with TRBJ2-7; perhaps TRBD2 as D (6 bases). Germline V gene sequence: CDR1 SQVTM, CDR2 ANQGSEA. The CDR3 runs to 13 residues. V dropped 3 bases and J dropped 3 bases, with 12 bases sitting between them. The CDR3 coding sequence is TGCAGCGTTGACCCGGGAGAGGGCTACGAGCAGTACTTC. Amino acid sequence: CSVDPGEGYEQYF.

This chain joins TRBV10-2 and TRBJ2-5; the match to TRBD2 covers 10 bases. V shed 2 bases, J shed 2 bases, and the junction held 11 bases outside the gene matches. The germline V gene encodes CDR1 WSHSY and CDR2 SAAADI. This CDR3 contains 18 residues. The CDR3 region has the DNA TGCGCCAGCAGTGAGAGATTAGCGGGAGGAGGCCCACAAGAGACCCAGTACTTC. Translating gives CASSERLAGGGPQETQYF.

This clone was seen only once. This chain links TRBV30 with TRBJ2-1; possibly TRBD1 for D (6 bases). V shed 3 bases and J shed 11 bases, with 14 bases lying between them. This CDR3 has 12 amino acids. Germline CDR1 reads GTSNPN; CDR2 reads SVGIG (reference sequence). The CDR3 DNA follows: TGTGCCTGGAGGGGGTTGGGACAACAGCAGTTCTTC. Protein sequence: CAWRGLGQQQFF.

The chain recombines TRBV6-6 with TRBJ2-4, with D unresolved. CDR1 MNHNY and CDR2 SVGAGI come from the germline V gene (reference sequence). The ends were cut back, 2 bases at V and 5 bases at J, with 10 bases in the middle. This CDR3 comprises 14 residues. CDR3 DNA: TGTGCCAGCAGTTACAGGCAGGCCCAAAACATTCAGTACTTC. Protein: CASSYRQAQNIQYF.

This clone was seen more than once but under ten times. This rearrangement joins TRBV5-4 to TRBJ1-1, with D possibly matching TRBD1 (6 bases). CDR3 length: 14 amino acids. Trimming cost V 1 base and J 7 bases, with 14 bases left between them. The germline V gene encodes CDR1 SGHNT and CDR2 YYREEE (reference sequence). In nucleotides, the CDR3 is TGTGCCAGCAGCTTGACAGGGCTTAGGGATGAAGCTTTCTTT. It translates to CASSLTGLRDEAFF.

CDR3 DNA sequence: TGTGCCAGCAGCGTAGGTGGGGGGGCAGGAGAAAAACTGTTTTTT. Amino acid sequence: CASSVGGGAGEKLFF. This chain connects TRBV9 to TRBJ1-4; D might be TRBD1 (6 bases). The ends were cut back, 0 bases at V and 8 bases at J, with 14 bases in the middle. Germline V gives CDR1 SGDLS, CDR2 YYNGEE. This CDR3 spans 15 amino acids.

The chain recombines TRBV28 with TRBJ2-3; TRBD2 aligns across 7 bases. Germline CDR1 and CDR2: MDHEN and SYDVKM. V gave up 5 bases and J gave up 4 bases; unmatched junction bases: 6. CDR3 length: 14 amino acids. The CDR3 protein is CASSRAGDSDTQYF. The CDR3 DNA sequence: TGTGCCAGCAGTAGGGCGGGAGACTCAGATACGCAGTATTTT.

Here the CDR3 DNA reads TGTGCCTGGACTCAGGGGACCCTCCTCGTTGGCAAAAACATTCAGTACTTC. Its translation is CAWTQGTLLVGKNIQYF. The chain recombines TRBV30 with TRBJ2-4; D is possibly TRBD1 (6 bases). CDR1 GTSNPN and CDR2 SVGIG come from the germline V gene (reference sequence). The CDR3 contains 17 residues. V gave up 4 bases and J gave up 3 bases, with 22 bases separating them. The full variable domain, rest sourced from reference TRBV30 and TRBJ2-4, is SQTIHQWPATLVQPVGSPLSLECTVEGTSNPNLYWYRQAAGRGLQLLFYSVGIGQISSEVPQNLSASRPQDRQFILSSKKLLLSDSGFYLCAWTQGTLLVGKNIQYFGAGTRLSVL.

V is TRBV6-5 and J is TRBJ2-3; 7 positions match TRBD1. The CDR3 is made up of 14 amino acids. V was clipped by 6 bases and J by 0 bases; unmatched bases: 3. Per germline, CDR1 MNHEY and CDR2 SVGAGI. CDR3 sequence reads: CASRGTVSTDTQYF. DNA of the CDR3: TGTGCCAGCAGGGGGACAGTTAGCACAGATACGCAGTATTTT.

J is TRBJ1-3 and V is TRBV18; D is possibly TRBD1 (5 bases). V was trimmed by 1 base and J by 7 bases, leaving 8 bases between them. The CDR3 is 13 residues long. Germline V gives CDR1 KGHSH, CDR2 LQKENI. The CDR3 is CASSPRGENTIYF. As DNA, the CDR3 is TGTGCCAGCTCACCACGGGGGGAGAACACCATATATTTT. Drawing the rest from reference TRBV18 and TRBJ1-3, the complete variable domain is NAGVMQNPRHLVRRRGQEARLRCSPMKGHSHVYWYRQLPEEGLKFMVYLQKENIIDESGMPKERFSAEFPKEGPSILRIQQVVRGDSAAYFCASSPRGENTIYFGEGSWLTVV.

This rearrangement joins TRBV9 to TRBJ2-7, with TRBD2 as a possible D gene (6 bases). Trimming removed 0 bases from V and 3 bases from J, with 13 bases in between. CDR3 length: 15 amino acids. Germline loops: CDR1 SGDLS, CDR2 YYNGEE. The CDR3 sequence: CASSVGGDSDYEQYF. The CDR3, as DNA: TGTGCCAGCAGCGTAGGAGGGGACTCCGACTACGAGCAGTACTTC.

This rearrangement joins TRBV6-5 to TRBJ2-1, with 9 nucleotides matching TRBD2. Germline trimming cut 2 bases from V and 5 bases from J; bases unmatched to any gene: 4. The CDR3 runs to 15 residues. Germline CDR1 and CDR2: MNHEY and SVGAGI. As DNA, the CDR3 is TGTGCCAGCAGTTACCGGGCTAGCGGGGACAATGAGCAGTTCTTC. Encoded protein: CASSYRASGDNEQFF.

V usage is TRBV27 and J usage is TRBJ1-1, with TRBD1 as a possible D gene (5 bases). V lost 7 bases and J lost 5, with 20 bases in between. The germline CDR1 and CDR2 sequences are MNHEY and SMNVEV (reference sequence). The CDR3 runs to 15 residues. CDR3 amino acids: CASNEAGMSRTEAFF. Written as DNA, the CDR3 is TGTGCCAGCAACGAAGCAGGGATGAGTCGGACTGAAGCTTTCTTT.

V usage is TRBV6-5 and J usage is TRBJ1-2; TRBD1 agrees at 10 bases. Unmatched junction bases numbered 1, after V lost 6 bases and J lost 6 bases. Germline CDR1 MNHEY, CDR2 SVGAGI. This CDR3 comprises 12 residues. The CDR3 sequence: CASRTGGDGYTF. The CDR3 DNA sequence: TGTGCCAGCAGGACAGGGGGCGATGGCTACACCTTC.

The rearrangement links TRBV7-9 to TRBJ2-4; tentatively, D is TRBD1 (6 bases). The CDR3 runs to 14 residues. CDR1 and CDR2 from the germline V gene are SEHNR and FQNEAQ (reference sequence). The V gene lost 8 bases and the J gene lost 1 base, with 12 bases spanning the gap. The CDR3 DNA follows: TGTGCCAGCTTACAGGGCGGGGCCAAAAACATTCAGTACTTC. Protein sequence: CASLQGGAKNIQYF.

The V call is TRBV4-2, the J call TRBJ2-3; 12 bases fit TRBD2. The V gene end was trimmed by 3 bases and the J gene end by 3 bases; junction bases not matched to a gene: 7. This CDR3 region has 17 residues. The germline CDR1 and CDR2 sequences are LGHNA and YNFKEQ. The CDR3 sequence: CASSQPSSGRGTDTQYF. As DNA, the CDR3 is TGTGCCAGCAGCCAGCCCTCTAGCGGGAGGGGGACAGATACGCAGTATTTT.

The chain combines TRBV14 with TRBJ1-4, with 9 bases identical to TRBD1. V shed 1 base and J 8 bases; nucleotides not matched to a gene: 5. Germline CDR1 SGHDN, CDR2 FVKESK. This CDR3 has 15 amino acids. The CDR3 sequence: CASSQGGQGKEKLFF. The CDR3 DNA reads TGTGCCAGCAGCCAAGGGGGACAGGGCAAAGAAAAACTGTTTTTT.

This rearrangement joins TRBV9 to TRBJ2-3; D is ambiguous. V was pared by 3 bases and J by 1 base, with 12 bases between. Germline V gene data show CDR1 as SGDLS and CDR2 as YYNGEE. The CDR3 extends over 15 amino acids. CDR3 protein: CASSEIAARTDTQYF. The CDR3 DNA sequence: TGTGCCAGCAGCGAAATAGCCGCCCGCACAGATACGCAGTATTTT.

V is TRBV9 and J is TRBJ2-3, with a tentative D call TRBD2 (5 bases). Trimming removed 4 bases at V and 5 bases at J, with 14 bases between. The germline gives CDR1 SGDLS, CDR2 YYNGEE. The CDR3 loop spans 14 amino acids. DNA of the CDR3: TGTGCCAGCAGCCGGGATTTACCCCAAGATACGCAGTATTTT. This sequence encodes CASSRDLPQDTQYF.

This clone was detected once. CDR3 coding DNA: TGCGCCAGCGGGACTAGCGGGGGCGGGGAGCTGTTTTTT. It translates to CASGTSGGGELFF. The chain joins TRBV10-2 to TRBJ2-2; TRBD2 aligns across 14 bases. Trimming at V came to 8 bases and at J to 7 bases, leaving 0 bases not matched to a gene. Per germline, CDR1 WSHSY and CDR2 SAAADI. CDR3 length: 13 residues.

The chain employs TRBV7-9 and TRBJ2-7; 9 positions agree with TRBD2. Germline CDR1 is SEHNR and CDR2 is FQNEAQ (reference sequence). The length of the CDR3 is 15 residues. The ends lost 1 base at V and 2 bases at J; junction bases unmatched: 3. The CDR3 DNA reads TGTGCCAGCAGCTTAGGGGGGACTAGCCCCTACGAGCAGTACTTC. Its protein is CASSLGGTSPYEQYF.

This chain uses TRBV27 with TRBJ1-5; a possible D gene is TRBD1 (6 bases). Germline V CDR1 and CDR2: MNHEY, SMNVEV (reference sequence). V was shortened by 5 bases and J by 5 bases, with 16 bases between the two germline ends. The CDR3 covers 15 residues. CDR3 nucleotides: TGTGCCAGCAGTCGTATCGGGGGGGCGGATCAGCCCCAGCATTTT. It translates to CASSRIGGADQPQHF.

The genes are TRBV11-2 and TRBJ2-5, with 11 bases matching TRBD2. CDR1 is SGHAT and CDR2 is FQNNGV in the germline V gene. J gave up 3 bases and V 5 bases, and 8 bases lay outside the gene matches. The CDR3 contains 16 residues. CDR3 protein: CASSRTSGRFEETQYF. The CDR3 DNA sequence: TGTGCCAGCAGCCGGACTAGCGGGCGGTTCGAAGAGACCCAGTACTTC.

The V and J genes are TRBV19 and TRBJ2-1; D gene ambiguous. CDR1 and CDR2 (germline): LNHDA, SQIVND (reference sequence). V gave up 3 bases and J gave up 0 bases, with 12 bases separating them. This CDR3 contains 16 residues. CDR3 region: CASSILGGSSYNEQFF. As DNA, the CDR3 is TGTGCCAGTAGTATCTTAGGCGGATCCTCCTACAATGAGCAGTTCTTC.

V usage is TRBV4-1 and J usage is TRBJ2-1; 13 nucleotides match TRBD2. Germline V gene sequence: CDR1 MGHRA, CDR2 YSYEKL. J lost 1 base, V lost 6 bases, and 3 bases had no gene match. The CDR3 covers 16 residues. The CDR3 bases are TGCGCCAGCAGTACTAGCGGGAGGGGATCCTACAATGAGCAGTTCTTC. It codes for CASSTSGRGSYNEQFF.